This passage covers 8 T cell receptor beta chains from one sample sequenced in a study of cytomegalovirus exposure and HLA in healthy donors. The PCR had 60 Vbeta and 13 Jbeta primers. Data came from immunoSEQ multiplex PCR; TCRdb stores just in-frame clones and leaves some out. The sample holds 150,000 to 200,000 clones, approximately 88% seen once. Source material: PBMCs. All receptors derive from a man under 40 in good health and CMV-seronegative.

This clone was detected once. This rearrangement joins TRBV5-1 to TRBJ2-7; 7 positions match TRBD1. With 9 bases clipped from V and 1 base from J, the junction kept 10 bases outside the gene matches. The CDR3 contains 14 residues. Germline-derived CDR1 and CDR2 are SGHRS and YFSETQ. The CDR3 is CATRYRDSSYEQYF. DNA of the CDR3: TGCGCCACCCGGTACCGGGACAGTTCCTACGAGCAGTACTTC. Together with reference TRBV5-1 and TRBJ2-7, the CDR3 gives the full variable domain: KAGVTQTPRYLIKTRGQQVTLSCSPISGHRSVSWYQQTPGQGLQFLFEYFSETQRNKGNFPGRFSGRQFSNSRSEMNVSTLELGDSALYLCATRYRDSSYEQYFGPGTRLTVT.

The chain couples TRBV2 to TRBJ2-3, with D unclear. The CDR3 contains 13 residues. Deletions cut 5 bases from V and 2 bases from J, with 8 bases between. The germline gives CDR1 SNHLY, CDR2 FYNNEI. The DNA for the CDR3 is TGTGCCAGCAGTCGCCAGATCACAGATACGCAGTATTTT. Translating gives CASSRQITDTQYF.

In this sample, this clone turned up once. One end of the junction is discordant with germline, which a read error may explain. The chain is built from TRBV7-9 and TRBJ2-1; 11 bases fit TRBD2. CDR3 length: 17 amino acids. Germline V gene lookup returns CDR1 SEHNR and CDR2 FQNEAQ (reference sequence). The CDR3 loop reads CSSSLEVAGGGLAEQFF. CDR3 nucleotides: TGTTCCAGCAGCTTAGAGGTAGCGGGAGGGGGGTTGGCTGAGCAGTTCTTC.

This clone has only a few counts. The chain recombines TRBV4-2 with TRBJ2-3, with TRBD2 matching over 10 bases. Germline CDR1 LGHNA, CDR2 YNFKEQ. V lost 0 bases, J lost 4 bases, and 4 bases stayed unmatched. This CDR3 has 16 residues. CDR3 amino acids: CASSQEASGGADTQYF. The CDR3 DNA follows: TGTGCCAGCAGCCAAGAAGCTAGCGGGGGAGCAGATACGCAGTATTTT.

V is TRBV6-6 and J is TRBJ1-1; TRBD1 is a possible D gene (5 bases). The CDR3 consists of 14 residues. CDR1 and CDR2 from the germline V gene are MNHNY and SVGAGI (reference sequence). Trimming shortened V by 5 bases and J by 5 bases, and 15 bases separated the two germline ends. CDR3 loop: CASSMGGEVTEAFF. The CDR3 DNA is TGTGCCAGCAGTATGGGAGGGGAGGTGACTGAAGCTTTCTTT.

The chain joins TRBV6-5 to TRBJ1-6; D call uncertain. CDR3 length equals 15 residues. The V gene lost 0 bases and the J gene lost 6 bases, with 9 bases spanning the gap. Germline V gives CDR1 MNHEY, CDR2 SVGAGI. CDR3 protein: CASSYSDGGNSPLHF. The CDR3 DNA is TGTGCCAGCAGTTACTCTGACGGAGGTAATTCACCCCTCCACTTT.

V and J are TRBV7-8 and TRBJ1-1; perhaps TRBD1 as D (5 bases). The CDR3 is made up of 17 amino acids. The V end was cut by 3 bases, the J end by 4 bases, with 21 bases between. CDR1 and CDR2 (germline): SGHVS, FQNEAQ. CDR3 protein: CASSFIRGRDSGTEAFF. The DNA of the CDR3 is TGTGCCAGCAGCTTTATTAGAGGGAGGGACTCGGGCACTGAAGCTTTCTTT.

This chain links TRBV28 with TRBJ2-7, with a tentative D call TRBD2 (6 bases). Trimming removed 3 bases from V and 6 bases from J, with 15 bases in between. This CDR3 comprises 14 residues. Germline assignment: CDR1 MDHEN and CDR2 SYDVKM. The CDR3 protein is CASSFHGTAIEQYF. Here the CDR3 DNA reads TGTGCCAGCAGTTTTCACGGGACTGCCATCGAGCAGTACTTC.